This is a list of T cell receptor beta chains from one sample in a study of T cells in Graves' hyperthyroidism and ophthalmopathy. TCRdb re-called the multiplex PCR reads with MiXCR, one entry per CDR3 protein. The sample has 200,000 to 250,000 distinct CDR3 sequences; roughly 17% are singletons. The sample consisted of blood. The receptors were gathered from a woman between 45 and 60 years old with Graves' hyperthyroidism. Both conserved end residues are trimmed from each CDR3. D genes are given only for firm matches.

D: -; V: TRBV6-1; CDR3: ASIPIGGRNEQF
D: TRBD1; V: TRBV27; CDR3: ASGTGGMDEQF
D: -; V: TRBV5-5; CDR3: ASSLGYGNEKLF
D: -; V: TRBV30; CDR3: AWKGVRETQY
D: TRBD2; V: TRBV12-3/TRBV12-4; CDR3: ASSFGLDNEQF
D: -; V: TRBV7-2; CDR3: ASSLGGVISGNTIY
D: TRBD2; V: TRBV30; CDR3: AWTRRGGAYNEQF
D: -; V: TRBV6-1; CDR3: ASTPRAMNTEAF
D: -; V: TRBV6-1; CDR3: ASSERGNTEAF
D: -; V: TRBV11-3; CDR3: ASSPTPYNEQF
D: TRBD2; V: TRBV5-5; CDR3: ASQRGGAKSEQF
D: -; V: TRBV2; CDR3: ASRETRAGELF
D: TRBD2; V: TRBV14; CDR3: ASSHTSGRLVYEQY
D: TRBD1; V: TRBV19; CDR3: ASSQGALNTEAF
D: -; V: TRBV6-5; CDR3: ASSYSGRGEQF
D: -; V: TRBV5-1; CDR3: ASSLEGWHTDTQY
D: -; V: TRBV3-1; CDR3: ASSQDLQGWYGYT
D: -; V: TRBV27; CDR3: ASSPRTLGNSPLH
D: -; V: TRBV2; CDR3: ASSEFGGRGVEQF
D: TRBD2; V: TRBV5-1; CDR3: ASSLGAGGAEQY
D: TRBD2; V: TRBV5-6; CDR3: ASSLAGAGDYEQY
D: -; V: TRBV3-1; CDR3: ASSHGQGLPYEQY
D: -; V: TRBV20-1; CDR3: SANYGETPYEQY
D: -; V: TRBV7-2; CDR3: ASSLSQSNEQF
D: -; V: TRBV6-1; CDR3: ASSARGQY
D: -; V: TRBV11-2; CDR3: ASSLESGGQAYEQF
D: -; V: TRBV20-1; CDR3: SAQRGRRGYEQY
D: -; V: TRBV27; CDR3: ASTLIGTFGDTQY
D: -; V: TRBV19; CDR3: ASNPGVGNQPQH
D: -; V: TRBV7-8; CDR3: ASSPPRGLITEAF
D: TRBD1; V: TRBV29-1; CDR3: SVELQGVGWETQY
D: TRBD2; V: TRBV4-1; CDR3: ASSQSSWEGWETQY
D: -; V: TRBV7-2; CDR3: ASRRILGANGELF
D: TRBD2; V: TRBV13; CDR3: ASSLVGSGENEQY
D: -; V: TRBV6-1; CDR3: ASSDPNEKLF
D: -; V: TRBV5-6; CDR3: ASSSPATRLRTEAF
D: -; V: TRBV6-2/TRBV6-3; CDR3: ASSSLPKQTSNQPQH
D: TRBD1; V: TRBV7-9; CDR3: ASTAGTGNQPQH
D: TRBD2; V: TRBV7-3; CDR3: ASSPGLAGGNEQF